The T cell receptor (beta chain) described here comes from a study of Ad26.COV2.S vaccination and SARS-CoV-2 variants. Study outcomes and limitations: Recipients of either vaccine or placebo displayed similar breadth of non-spike TCRs.

This CDR3 has 15 residues. As to this clone: Its specificity is unknown.

As to treatment: about 20 received Ad26.COV2.S at low or high dose, single or two shots; 5 received placebo; per-sample allocation not given. Sampling took place 63 days after the first vaccine or placebo injection. Assay: immunoSEQ multiplex PCR; the TCRdb copy retains only in-frame clones and omits some. The sample lists about 320,000 clones, approximately 86% occurring once. This material consisted of peripheral blood, taken in a trial of Ad26.COV2.S vaccine versus placebo. This TCR was recovered from a person aged 18-65 years who received the Ad26.COV2.S COVID-19 vaccine or a placebo. V is TRBV12-2 and J is TRBJ2-5; the table's D gene call, TRBD2, was not cross checked with the DNA. TRBV12-2 is a listed pseudogene. The CDR3 spells CASRLEAGVKETQYF. The CDR3 bases are TGTGCAAGTCGCTTGGAAGCGGGGGTTAAAGAGACCCAGTACTTC.